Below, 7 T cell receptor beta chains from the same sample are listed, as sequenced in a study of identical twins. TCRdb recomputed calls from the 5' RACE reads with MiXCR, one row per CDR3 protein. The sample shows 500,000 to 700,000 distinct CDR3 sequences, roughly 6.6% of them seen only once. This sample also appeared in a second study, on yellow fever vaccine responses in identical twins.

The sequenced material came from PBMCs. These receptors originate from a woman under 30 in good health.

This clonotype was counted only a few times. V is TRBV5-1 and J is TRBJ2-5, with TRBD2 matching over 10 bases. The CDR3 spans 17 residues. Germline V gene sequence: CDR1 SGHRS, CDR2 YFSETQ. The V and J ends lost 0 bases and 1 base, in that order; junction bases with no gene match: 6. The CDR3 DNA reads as TGCGCCAGCAGCTTGGCCCCTAGCGGGAGCCCCCAAGAGACCCAGTACTTC. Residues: CASSLAPSGSPQETQYF.

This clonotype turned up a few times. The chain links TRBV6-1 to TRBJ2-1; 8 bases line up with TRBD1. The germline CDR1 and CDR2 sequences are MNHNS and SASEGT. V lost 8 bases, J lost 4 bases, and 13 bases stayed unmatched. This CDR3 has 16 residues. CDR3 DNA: TGTGCCAGCCTTCCCCTTTCCCGGGACAGGTACAATGAGCAGTTCTTC. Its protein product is CASLPLSRDRYNEQFF.

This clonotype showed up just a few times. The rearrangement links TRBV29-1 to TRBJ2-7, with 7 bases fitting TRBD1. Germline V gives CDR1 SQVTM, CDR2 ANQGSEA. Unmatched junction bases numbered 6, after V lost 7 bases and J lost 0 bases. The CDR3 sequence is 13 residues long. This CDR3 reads CSGGTASSYEQYV. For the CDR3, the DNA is TGCAGCGGGGGGACAGCGAGCTCCTACGAGCAGTACGTC.

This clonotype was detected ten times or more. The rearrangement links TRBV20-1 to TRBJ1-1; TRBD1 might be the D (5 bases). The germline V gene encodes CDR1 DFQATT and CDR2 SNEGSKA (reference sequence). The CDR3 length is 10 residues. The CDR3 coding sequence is TGCAGCACAGGGAACACTGAAGCTTTCTTT. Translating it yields CSTGNTEAFF.

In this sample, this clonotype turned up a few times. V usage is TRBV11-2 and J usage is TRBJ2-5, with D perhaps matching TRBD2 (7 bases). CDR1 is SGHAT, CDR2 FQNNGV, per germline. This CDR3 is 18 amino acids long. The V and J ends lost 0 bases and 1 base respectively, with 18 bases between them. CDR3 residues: CASSLEGGGQRFQETQYF. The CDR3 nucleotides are TGTGCCAGCAGCTTAGAGGGGGGGGGCCAGAGGTTCCAAGAGACCCAGTACTTC.

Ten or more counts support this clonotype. The CDR3 reads CASSFPPVYGGGYTF. Written as DNA, the CDR3 is TGTGCCAGCAGCTTCCCCCCGGTTTATGGGGGTGGCTACACCTTC. J is TRBJ1-2 and V is TRBV7-9; tentatively, D is TRBD1 (5 bases). Trimming shortened V by 3 bases and J by 7 bases, and 18 bases separated the two germline ends. Germline V gene sequence: CDR1 SEHNR, CDR2 FQNEAQ (reference sequence). The CDR3 has 15 residues.

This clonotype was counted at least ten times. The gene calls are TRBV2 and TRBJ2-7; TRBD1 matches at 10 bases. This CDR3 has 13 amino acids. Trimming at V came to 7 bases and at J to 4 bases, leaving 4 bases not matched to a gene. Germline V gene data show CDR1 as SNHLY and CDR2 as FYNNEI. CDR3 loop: CASKGTGAYEQYF. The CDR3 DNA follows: TGTGCCAGCAAGGGGACAGGGGCGTACGAGCAGTACTTC.